Following are 15 T cell receptor beta chains from one sample sequenced in a study of cytomegalovirus exposure and HLA in healthy donors. Primers included in the PCR were 60 Vbeta and 13 Jbeta primers. This table comes from immunoSEQ multiplex PCR, and its TCRdb copy is limited to in-frame clones, with some not included. Of about 140,000 clones detected, 70% appear once; the ten largest clones hold 1.6%. The sequenced material came from PBMCs. These TCRs come from a woman in her twenties or thirties in good health and CMV-seronegative.

The CDR3 nucleotides read TGTGCCAGCACTGCCCTCAGAGATACGCAGTATTTT. This encodes CASTALRDTQYF. The J gene is TRBJ2-3, the V gene TRBV9; unclear D gene. V gave up 6 bases and J gave up 5 bases, with 10 bases separating them. Germline CDR1 SGDLS, CDR2 YYNGEE. This CDR3 contains 12 residues. The full variable domain, rest sourced from reference TRBV9 and TRBJ2-3, is DSGVTQTPKHLITATGQRVTLRCSPRSGDLSVYWYQQSLDQGLQFLIQYYNGEERAKGNILERFSAQQFPDLHSELNLSSLELGDSALYFCASTALRDTQYFGPGTRLTVL.

The chain employs TRBV27 and TRBJ1-2, with TRBD1 as a possible D gene (5 bases). Deletions cut 8 bases from V and 2 bases from J, with 18 bases between. Germline loops: CDR1 MNHEY, CDR2 SMNVEV (reference sequence). The CDR3 runs 15 residues. The CDR3 here is CASRAGPSTNYGYTF. DNA for the CDR3: TGTGCCAGCCGGGCGGGGCCCTCAACGAACTATGGCTACACCTTC.

This clone showed up just a few times. The chain carries TRBV2 and TRBJ1-1; a weak D match, TRBD1 (5 bases). Trimming took 4 bases from V and 10 from J, leaving 16 bases between them. Germline V gene data show CDR1 as SNHLY and CDR2 as FYNNEI. There are 13 residues in the CDR3. This CDR3 is CASSAAGKAGAFF. CDR3 in DNA: TGTGCCAGCAGTGCGGCAGGGAAAGCTGGAGCTTTCTTT.

This clone has only a few counts. The CDR3 nucleotides are TGTGCCAGCACCCAACTTGAAAAACTGTTTTTT. Translation gives CASTQLEKLFF. This chain links TRBV6-4 with TRBJ1-4; D not resolved. V was cut by 7 bases and J by 7 bases, with 7 bases left in between. In germline, CDR1 is MRHNA, CDR2 SNTAGT. This CDR3 comprises 11 residues.

The gene calls are TRBV30 and TRBJ1-5; D remains ambiguous. This CDR3 region has 14 residues. The V end was cut by 4 bases, the J end by 3 bases, with 13 bases between. Germline V gene sequence: CDR1 GTSNPN, CDR2 SVGIG (reference sequence). The CDR3 nucleotides read TGTGCCTGGAACCACGCCGGGAACAATCAGCCCCAGCATTTT. Translating gives CAWNHAGNNQPQHF.

This chain connects TRBV27 to TRBJ1-6; the D gene is possibly TRBD1 (5 bases). CDR1 and CDR2 from the germline V gene are MNHEY and SMNVEV (reference sequence). The V end lost 2 bases, the J end lost 10 bases, and 18 bases lay between the germline ends. This CDR3 region has 16 residues. As DNA, the CDR3 is TGTGCCAGCAGTTTAGGCAGGGAATTCCTTGGATCACCCCTCCACTTT. It specifies CASSLGREFLGSPLHF.

This chain joins TRBV2 and TRBJ2-7; the D gene is possibly TRBD2 (5 bases). CDR1 and CDR2 from the germline V gene are SNHLY and FYNNEI. The CDR3 has 12 residues. The V and J ends lost 7 bases and 1 base respectively, with 8 bases between them. CDR3 amino acids: CASTRDSYEQYF. The CDR3 nucleotides read TGTGCCAGCACTCGGGATTCCTACGAGCAGTACTTC.

The chain uses TRBV7-9 and TRBJ1-4, with 7 bases aligning to TRBD1. The CDR3 is 14 amino acids. Germline CDR1 reads SEHNR; CDR2 reads FQNEAQ (reference sequence). With 0 bases clipped from V and 6 bases from J, the junction kept 1 base outside the gene matches. The CDR3 nucleotides are TGTGCCAGCAGCTTAGCGCAGGGGGATGAAAAACTGTTTTTT. It codes for CASSLAQGDEKLFF.

The rearrangement links TRBV6-1 to TRBJ1-4; unclear D gene. V dropped 2 bases and J dropped 5 bases, with 9 bases sitting between them. Germline V gives CDR1 MNHNS, CDR2 SASEGT. This CDR3 region has 14 residues. The CDR3: CASSEQIKNEKLFF. CDR3 nucleotides: TGTGCCAGCAGTGAACAGATAAAAAATGAAAAACTGTTTTTT.

The chain couples TRBV9 to TRBJ2-2; D possibly corresponds to TRBD1 (5 bases). This CDR3 has 14 amino acids. V was trimmed by 2 bases and J by 7 bases, leaving 12 bases between them. In germline, CDR1 is SGDLS, CDR2 YYNGEE. CDR3 amino acids: CASSVQGGGGELFF. Here the CDR3 DNA reads TGTGCCAGCAGCGTGCAGGGTGGCGGCGGGGAGCTGTTTTTT.

This chain joins TRBV7-8 and TRBJ1-1, with D unresolved. CDR3 length: 13 residues. Per germline, CDR1 SGHVS and CDR2 FQNEAQ. Trimming took off 1 base at V and 1 base at J, with 4 bases between the two ends. The CDR3 DNA is TGTGCCAGCAGCTTAGGTCGGAACACTGAAGCTTTCTTT. It translates to CASSLGRNTEAFF.

This clone has more than one count but fewer than ten. V is TRBV5-1 and J is TRBJ2-3; tentatively, D is TRBD1 (7 bases). The CDR3 spans 12 residues. The V and J ends lost 5 bases and 6 bases respectively, with 10 bases between them. Germline assignment: CDR1 SGHRS and CDR2 YFSETQ. This CDR3 is CASRAGQDTQYF. CDR3 in DNA: TGCGCCAGCAGGGCGGGACAGGATACGCAGTATTTT.

In this sample, this clone turned up a few times. The chain combines TRBV2 with TRBJ2-1, with D tentatively TRBD2 (5 bases). The CDR3 length is 15 residues. Trimming removed 5 bases from V and 8 bases from J, with 19 bases in between. Germline CDR1 reads SNHLY; CDR2 reads FYNNEI. The CDR3 DNA reads TGTGCCAGCAGTCTAGCACCATCGAGCGCCCATGAGCAGTTCTTC. Translating it yields CASSLAPSSAHEQFF.

This clone was recorded a few times. This chain links TRBV19 with TRBJ1-1; D is perhaps TRBD1 (6 bases). The CDR3 sequence is 16 residues long. The ends were cut back, 3 bases at V and 0 bases at J, with 14 bases in the middle. CDR1 and CDR2 (germline): LNHDA, SQIVND (reference sequence). The CDR3 DNA is TGTGCCAGTAGTATTCGGCAGGGGATTTTGAACACTGAAGCTTTCTTT. It translates to CASSIRQGILNTEAFF.

The V and J genes are TRBV28 and TRBJ2-3; 12 bases match TRBD2. Per the germline V gene, CDR1 is MDHEN and CDR2 is SYDVKM. There are 15 residues in the CDR3. V lost 4 bases, J lost 6 bases, and 5 bases stayed unmatched. The CDR3 DNA sequence: TGTGCCAGCAGTTCCTCTAGCGGGAGGGAGGATACGCAGTATTTT. It encodes CASSSSSGREDTQYF.